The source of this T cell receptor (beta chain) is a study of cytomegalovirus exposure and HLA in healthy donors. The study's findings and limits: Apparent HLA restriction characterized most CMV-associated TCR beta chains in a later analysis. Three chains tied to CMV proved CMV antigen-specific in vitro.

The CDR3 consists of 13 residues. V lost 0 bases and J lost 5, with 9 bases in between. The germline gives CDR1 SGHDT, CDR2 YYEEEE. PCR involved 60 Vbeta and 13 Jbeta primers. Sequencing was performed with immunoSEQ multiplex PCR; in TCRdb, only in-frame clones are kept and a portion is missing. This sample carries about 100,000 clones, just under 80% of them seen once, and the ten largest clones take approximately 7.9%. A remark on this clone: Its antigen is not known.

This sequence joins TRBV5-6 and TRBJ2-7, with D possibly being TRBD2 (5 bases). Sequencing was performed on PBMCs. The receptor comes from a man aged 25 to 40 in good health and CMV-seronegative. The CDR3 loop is CASSLGTPDEQYF. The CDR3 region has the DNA TGTGCCAGCAGCTTGGGGACTCCCGACGAGCAGTACTTC.